These 12 T cell receptor beta chains came from one sample sequenced in a study of blood T cell repertoires in COVID-19. Profiled with immunoSEQ multiplex PCR; TCRdb holds only in-frame clones, not every one. The sample consists of roughly 130,000 clones, roughly 77% of them appearing once. The sample comprised peripheral blood. The receptors originated from a man aged 60 to 75 with active or convalescent COVID-19.

This chain connects TRBV7-6 to TRBJ2-3; 8 nucleotides align to TRBD2. CDR3 length: 17 amino acids. Germline lookup yields CDR1 SGHVS and CDR2 FNYEAQ. V dropped 1 base and J dropped 1; count of bases not matched to a gene: 7. The CDR3 DNA is TGTGCCAGCAGCTTAGGGGATACTAGCGGCCGCACAGATACGCAGTATTTT. It is translated as CASSLGDTSGRTDTQYF.

The rearrangement links TRBV2 to TRBJ1-6, with 9 bases lining up with TRBD1. J lost 9 bases, V lost 4 bases, and 4 bases had no gene match. Germline CDR1 reads SNHLY; CDR2 reads FYNNEI. CDR3 length: 14 amino acids. CDR3 in DNA: TGTGCCAGCAGTGGAACAGGGGGCACTTCACCCCTCCACTTT. Translation: CASSGTGGTSPLHF.

The rearrangement uses TRBV6-6 and TRBJ1-1; D possibly corresponds to TRBD1 (6 bases). The CDR3 totals 13 residues. V lost 6 bases and J 5 bases, leaving 13 bases between the germline ends. Germline V gives CDR1 MNHNY, CDR2 SVGAGI (reference sequence). This CDR3 reads CASRNREGTEAFF. CDR3 DNA sequence: TGTGCCAGCAGAAACAGGGAGGGTACTGAAGCTTTCTTT.

V is TRBV2 and J is TRBJ1-2; 8 bases map to TRBD1. V gave up 5 bases and J gave up 2 bases; unmatched junction bases: 7. CDR3 length: 15 amino acids. Germline CDR1 reads SNHLY; CDR2 reads FYNNEI. The CDR3 DNA follows: TGTGCCAGCAGTCCGGGACAGGCCCGAAACTATGGCTACACCTTC. This codes for CASSPGQARNYGYTF.

This rearrangement joins TRBV28 to TRBJ2-1; 16 bases are a match to TRBD2. V shed 7 bases, J shed 2 bases, and the junction held 8 bases outside the gene matches. The CDR3 has 18 amino acids. The germline gives CDR1 MDHEN, CDR2 SYDVKM. This CDR3 is CASNQLGLAGGTYNEQFF. The CDR3 region has the DNA TGTGCCAGCAATCAACTGGGACTAGCGGGAGGGACCTACAATGAGCAGTTCTTC.

V usage is TRBV29-1 and J usage is TRBJ2-3; 7 bases are a match to TRBD2. The V gene end was trimmed by 4 bases and the J gene end by 2 bases; junction bases not matched to a gene: 6. The CDR3 is 14 amino acids. From germline, CDR1 is SQVTM and CDR2 ANQGSEA. This chain's CDR3 is CSVAALAATDTQYF. The CDR3 nucleotides read TGCAGCGTTGCGGCGCTAGCGGCCACAGATACGCAGTATTTT.

This clone was detected only once. V and J are TRBV7-9 and TRBJ2-3, with 7 bases lining up with TRBD1. This CDR3 contains 13 residues. V lost 3 bases and J lost 5; bases outside the gene matches: 2. Germline V gene data show CDR1 as SEHNR and CDR2 as FQNEAQ (reference sequence). The CDR3 here is CASSFRGRDTQYF. The CDR3, as DNA: TGTGCCAGCAGCTTTAGGGGGCGAGATACGCAGTATTTT.

This rearrangement joins TRBV7-8 to TRBJ1-1; the D is unclear. Germline V gene data show CDR1 as SGHVS and CDR2 as FQNEAQ. Deletions cut 0 bases from V and 0 bases from J, with 20 bases between. The CDR3 runs to 19 residues. CDR3 protein: CASSLASWSGLSMNTEAFF. The CDR3 DNA follows: TGTGCCAGCAGCTTAGCGTCATGGTCAGGCCTTTCCATGAACACTGAAGCTTTCTTT.

The chain employs TRBV7-6 and TRBJ1-1, with D maybe TRBD1 (5 bases). The CDR3 runs to 14 residues. Germline V gives CDR1 SGHVS, CDR2 FNYEAQ. V lost 6 bases and J 1 base, leaving 12 bases between the germline ends. In DNA, the CDR3 is TGTGCCAGCAGACGGGGGGTGGGGAACACTGAAGCTTTCTTT. This codes for CASRRGVGNTEAFF. Using reference TRBV7-6 and TRBJ1-1 for the parts outside the CDR3, the full variable domain is GAGVSQSPRYKVTKRGQDVALRCDPISGHVSLYWYRQALGQGPEFLTYFNYEAQQDKSGLPNDRFSAERPEGSISTLTIQRTEQRDSAMYRCASRRGVGNTEAFFGQGTRLTVV.

This chain connects TRBV14 to TRBJ2-7; D is unresolved. This CDR3 comprises 12 residues. CDR1 SGHDN and CDR2 FVKESK come from the germline V gene. Trimming cost V 3 bases and J 6 bases, with 9 bases left between them. CDR3 region: CASSQGASEQYF. In DNA, the CDR3 is TGTGCCAGCAGCCAGGGCGCGAGCGAGCAGTACTTC.

This chain uses TRBV6-1 with TRBJ1-2, with 9 nucleotides matching TRBD1. Looked up from germline, CDR1 is MNHNS and CDR2 is SASEGT. This CDR3 region has 14 residues. V gave up 3 bases and J gave up 8 bases; unmatched junction bases: 7. CDR3 loop: CASSDQVDRGGYTF. In nucleotides, the CDR3 is TGTGCCAGCAGTGACCAAGTCGACAGGGGGGGCTACACCTTC.

This rearrangement joins TRBV7-2 to TRBJ2-2, with 10 bases matching TRBD2. CDR3 length equals 15 residues. CDR1 is SGHTA, CDR2 FQGNSA, per germline. The V and J ends lost 2 bases and 4 bases, in that order; junction bases with no gene match: 1. CDR3 nucleotide sequence: TGTGCCAGCAGCTTAAAGCGGGGGGGCACCGGGGAGCTGTTTTTT. Its translation is CASSLKRGGTGELFF.